The following is a T cell receptor (beta chain) sequence with its context. This record comes from a study of shared clonotypes between healthy human individuals. Turning to the study itself: The study used three CD4 naive, three CD4 memory, two CD8 naive and one CD8 memory plate per donor.

The CDR3 runs to 19 residues. CDR1 and CDR2 (germline): LNHDA, SQIVND (reference sequence). Trimming took 8 bases from V and 0 from J; bases not matched to a gene: 13. Naive CD8 isolation took CD45RO-negative cells positively selected for CCR7 and excluded terminally differentiated effector memory CD45RA+ cells. The sorted-subset replicate PCRs were given around 200 ng DNA, which is about 29,000 T cell genomes. Some clones are missing from TCRdb's copy, which holds only in-frame ones; the method was immunoSEQ multiplex PCR. The table records approximately 1.9 million clones, 93% of them present only once.

The sample comprised naive CD8+ T cells from PBMCs. The chain couples TRBV19 to TRBJ2-1; 13 nucleotides match TRBD2. The TCR sequence derives from a man aged 18 to 29 in good health. Some clones in this sample may be carry-over from other donors' samples. CDR3 amino acids: CASHPPRTSGSSSYNEQFF. In DNA form, the CDR3 reads TGTGCCAGTCACCCTCCCCGGACTAGCGGGAGTTCCTCCTACAATGAGCAGTTCTTC. Combining the CDR3 with reference TRBV19 and TRBJ2-1 gives the whole variable domain DGGITQSPKYLFRKEGQNVTLSCEQNLNHDAMYWYRQDPGQGLRLIYYSQIVNDFQKGDIAEGYSVSREKKESFPLTVTSAQKNPTAFYLCASHPPRTSGSSSYNEQFFGPGTRLTVL.